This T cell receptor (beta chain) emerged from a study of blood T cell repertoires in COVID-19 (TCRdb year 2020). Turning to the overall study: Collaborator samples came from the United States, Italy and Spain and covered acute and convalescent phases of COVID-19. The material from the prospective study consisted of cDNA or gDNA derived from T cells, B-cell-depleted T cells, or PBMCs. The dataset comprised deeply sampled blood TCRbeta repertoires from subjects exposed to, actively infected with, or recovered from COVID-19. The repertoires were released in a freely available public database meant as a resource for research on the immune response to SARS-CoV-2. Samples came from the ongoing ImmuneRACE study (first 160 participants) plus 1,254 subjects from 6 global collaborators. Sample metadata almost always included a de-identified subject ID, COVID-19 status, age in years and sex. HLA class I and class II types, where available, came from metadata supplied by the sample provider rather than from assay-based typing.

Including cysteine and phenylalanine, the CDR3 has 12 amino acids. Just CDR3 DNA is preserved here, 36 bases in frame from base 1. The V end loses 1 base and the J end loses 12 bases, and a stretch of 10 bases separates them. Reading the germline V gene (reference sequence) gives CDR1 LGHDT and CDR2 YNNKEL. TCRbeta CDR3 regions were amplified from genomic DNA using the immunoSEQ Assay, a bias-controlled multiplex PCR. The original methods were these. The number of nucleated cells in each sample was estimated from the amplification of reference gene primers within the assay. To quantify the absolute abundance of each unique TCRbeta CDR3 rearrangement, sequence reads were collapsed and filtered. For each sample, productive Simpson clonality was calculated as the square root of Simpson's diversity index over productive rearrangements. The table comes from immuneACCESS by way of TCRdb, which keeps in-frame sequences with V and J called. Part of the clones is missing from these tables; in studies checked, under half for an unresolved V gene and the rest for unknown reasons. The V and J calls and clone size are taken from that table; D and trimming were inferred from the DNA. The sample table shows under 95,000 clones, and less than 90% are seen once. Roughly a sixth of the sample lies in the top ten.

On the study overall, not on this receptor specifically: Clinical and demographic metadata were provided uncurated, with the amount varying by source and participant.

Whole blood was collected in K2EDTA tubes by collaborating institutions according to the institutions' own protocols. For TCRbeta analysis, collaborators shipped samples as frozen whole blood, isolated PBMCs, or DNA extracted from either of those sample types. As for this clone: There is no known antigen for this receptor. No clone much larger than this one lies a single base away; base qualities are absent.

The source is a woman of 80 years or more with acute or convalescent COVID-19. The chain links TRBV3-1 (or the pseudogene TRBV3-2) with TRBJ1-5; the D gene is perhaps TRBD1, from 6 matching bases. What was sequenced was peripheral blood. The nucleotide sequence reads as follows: TGTGCCAGCAGCCAAGCCACAGGGCTCCAGCATTTT. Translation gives CASSQATGLQHF.